The clone carrying this T cell receptor beta chain was recorded a few times. The method was immunoSEQ multiplex PCR; TCRdb's version includes in-frame clones alone and lacks a portion of them. The data contain 95,000 to 150,000 clones, around 80% of them singletons. Time point defined: baseline pretreatment blood. The sample's treatment: 15 Gy SBRT to primary tumor, nephrectomy 4 weeks later. The data belong to a study of radiation and T cells in renal cell carcinoma. Germline CDR1 is LGHNA and CDR2 is YSLEER. V trimming: 4 bases; J trimming: 4 bases; junction bases outside the gene matches: 9. The CDR3 runs 16 residues.

V is TRBV4-3 and J is TRBJ1-2, with TRBD1 matching over 10 bases. The TCR sequence derives from a woman aged 55-70 years with renal cell carcinoma. The sample was blood, taken from a patient whose treatment included radiotherapy and nephrectomy. CDR3 region: CASSRRTGGVSYGYTF. CDR3 DNA: TGCGCCAGCAGCCGACGGACAGGGGGTGTATCCTATGGCTACACCTTC.